The following is a T cell receptor (beta chain) sequence with its context. Antigen unknown. The CDR3 has 13 amino acids. CDR1 LNHDA and CDR2 SQIVND come from the germline V gene (reference sequence). Between the trimmed V and J ends, which lost 5 bases and 2 bases, there was a span of 9 bases. The source of the sample is a study of CD8+CD57+ T cells in acquired aplastic anemia. Genomic DNA templated the TCR beta VDJ and CDR3 profiling. TCRdb reprocessed the reads via MiXCR and lists one record per CDR3 protein. The sample has under 350,000 distinct CDR3 sequences, approximately 60% seen once. Only patients with CD8+CD57+ cell expansion on flow cytometry were chosen for sequencing. The diagnosis in all patients was severe acquired aplastic anemia. Overall study findings and caveats: Any difference that existed in CD8+ Simpson's diversity between patients and controls was not significant. Both patients and controls carried the same twenty-nine CD8+ CDR3 sequences.

The sequence was obtained from a human donor with aplastic anemia. The chain employs TRBV19 and TRBJ1-2; D not certain. The sequencing input was sorted CD4+, CD8+, or CD8+CD57+ T cells (not recorded which) from PBMCs. This CDR3 reads CASSPALNYGYTF. The DNA of the CDR3 is TGTGCCAGTAGTCCTGCCCTAAACTATGGCTACACCTTC.